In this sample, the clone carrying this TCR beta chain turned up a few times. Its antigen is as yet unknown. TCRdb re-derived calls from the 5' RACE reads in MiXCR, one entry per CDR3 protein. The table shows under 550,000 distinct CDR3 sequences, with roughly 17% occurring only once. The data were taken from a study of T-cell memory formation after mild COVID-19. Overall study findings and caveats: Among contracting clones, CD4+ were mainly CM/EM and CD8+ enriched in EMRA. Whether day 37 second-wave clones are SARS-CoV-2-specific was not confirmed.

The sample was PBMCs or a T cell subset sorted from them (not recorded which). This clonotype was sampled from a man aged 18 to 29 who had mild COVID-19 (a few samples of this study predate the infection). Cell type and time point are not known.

In nucleotides, the CDR3 is TGCAGTGCTTACTTCGGACAGGGGGCACGTTATGGCTACACCTTC. Translation: CSAYFGQGARYGYTF. This chain connects TRBV20-1 to TRBJ1-2, with 11 bases fitting TRBD1. This CDR3 is built from 15 residues. CDR1 and CDR2 (germline): DFQATT, SNEGSKA (reference sequence). With V trimmed by 5 bases and J by 5 bases, 10 bases remained unmatched.